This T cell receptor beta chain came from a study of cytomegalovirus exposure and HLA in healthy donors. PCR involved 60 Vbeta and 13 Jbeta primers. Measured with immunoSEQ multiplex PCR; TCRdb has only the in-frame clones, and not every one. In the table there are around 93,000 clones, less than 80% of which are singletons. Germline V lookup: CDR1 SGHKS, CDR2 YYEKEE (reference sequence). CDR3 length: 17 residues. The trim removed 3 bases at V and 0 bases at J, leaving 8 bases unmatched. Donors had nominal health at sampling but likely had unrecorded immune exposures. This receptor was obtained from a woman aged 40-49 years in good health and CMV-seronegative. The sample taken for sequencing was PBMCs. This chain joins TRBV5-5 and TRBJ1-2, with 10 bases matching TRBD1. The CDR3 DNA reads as TGTGCCAGCAGCTCAACGACAGGGGGCTGGGCTAACTATGGCTACACCTTC. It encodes CASSSTTGGWANYGYTF.